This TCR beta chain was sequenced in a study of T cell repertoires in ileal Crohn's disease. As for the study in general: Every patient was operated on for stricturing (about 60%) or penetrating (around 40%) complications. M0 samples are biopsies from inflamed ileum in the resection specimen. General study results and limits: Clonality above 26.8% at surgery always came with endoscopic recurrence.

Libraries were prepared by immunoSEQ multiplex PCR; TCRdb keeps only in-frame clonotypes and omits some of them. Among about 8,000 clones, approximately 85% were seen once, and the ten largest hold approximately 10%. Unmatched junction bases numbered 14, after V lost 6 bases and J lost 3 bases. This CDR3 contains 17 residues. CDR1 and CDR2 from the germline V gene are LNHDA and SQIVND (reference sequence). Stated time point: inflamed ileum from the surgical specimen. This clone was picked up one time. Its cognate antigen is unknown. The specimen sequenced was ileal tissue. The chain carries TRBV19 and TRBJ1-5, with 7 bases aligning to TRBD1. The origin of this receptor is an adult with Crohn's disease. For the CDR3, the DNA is TGTGCCAGTAGCATACCCACCGGGACAGCAATCAATCAGCCCCAGCATTTT. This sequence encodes CASSIPTGTAINQPQHF.